Listed below are T cell receptor beta chains from one sample, sequenced in a study of T cells in Graves' hyperthyroidism and ophthalmopathy. TCRdb redid the calling of the multiplex PCR reads with MiXCR, one entry per CDR3 protein. This sample yields about 400,000 distinct CDR3 sequences, of which about 15% are seen a single time; roughly 33% belongs to the top ten. The specimen was blood. Receptor source: a woman aged 25 to 39 with Graves' hyperthyroidism. Each CDR3 is given with its conserved first and last residue. A D gene is named only where the DNA matches it firmly. Clone size appears in some rows only: once, few, many, or a class for an expanded clone.

d_call: -; v_call: TRBV28; clone_size: many; j_call: TRBJ1-1; cdr3_length: 12; cdr3_nt: TGTGCCAGCGGAAGTCTTAACACTGAAGCTTTCTTT; cdr3_aa: CASGSLNTEAFF
d_call: TRBD1; v_call: TRBV11-2; clone_size: -; j_call: TRBJ2-1; cdr3_length: 14; cdr3_nt: TGTGCCAGCAGCAACGGGACAGGGGACTATGAGCAGTTCTTC; cdr3_aa: CASSNGTGDYEQFF
d_call: TRBD2; v_call: TRBV9; clone_size: -; j_call: TRBJ2-2; cdr3_length: 19; cdr3_nt: TGTGCCAGCAGCGTCCGTGACCTCGGGACTAGCGGGTGGACCGGGGAGCTGTTTTTT; cdr3_aa: CASSVRDLGTSGWTGELFF
d_call: TRBD1; v_call: TRBV20-1; clone_size: few; j_call: TRBJ2-5; cdr3_length: 11; cdr3_nt: TGCAGTGCTAGGGACCGGGACAGGACGTACTTC; cdr3_aa: CSARDRDRTYF
d_call: -; v_call: TRBV9; clone_size: few; j_call: TRBJ2-1; cdr3_length: 13; cdr3_nt: TGTGCCAGCAGCGTAGGGGTGGCTTATGAGCAGTTCTTC; cdr3_aa: CASSVGVAYEQFF
d_call: TRBD2; v_call: TRBV7-8; clone_size: many; j_call: TRBJ2-7; cdr3_length: 16; cdr3_nt: TGTGCCAGCAGCTCCCGGACTAGCGGGAGGGCCTGGGAGCAGTACTTC; cdr3_aa: CASSSRTSGRAWEQYF
d_call: -; v_call: TRBV3-1; clone_size: many; j_call: TRBJ2-7; cdr3_length: 13; cdr3_nt: TGTGCCAGCAGCCAAGTACTTGGGCGCGAGCAGTACTTC; cdr3_aa: CASSQVLGREQYF
d_call: -; v_call: TRBV30; clone_size: few; j_call: TRBJ2-2; cdr3_length: 13; cdr3_nt: TGTGCCTGGAGAAGTCCGGGGTTCGGGGAGCTGTTTTTT; cdr3_aa: CAWRSPGFGELFF
d_call: -; v_call: TRBV18; clone_size: many; j_call: TRBJ2-2; cdr3_length: 16; cdr3_nt: TGTGCCAGCTCACCACGAACAGGGACGAACACCGGGAAGCTGTTTTTT; cdr3_aa: CASSPRTGTNTGKLFF
d_call: -; v_call: TRBV27; clone_size: -; j_call: TRBJ2-7; cdr3_length: 15; cdr3_nt: TGTGCCAGCAGTAATCGCCCAGATGATTTTTACGAGCAGTACTTC; cdr3_aa: CASSNRPDDFYEQYF
d_call: TRBD2; v_call: TRBV7-9; clone_size: few; j_call: TRBJ2-1; cdr3_length: 14; cdr3_nt: TGTGCCAGCAGCCAGACTAGCGGGAGGGATGAGCAGTTCTTC; cdr3_aa: CASSQTSGRDEQFF
d_call: TRBD1; v_call: TRBV6-1; clone_size: -; j_call: TRBJ1-5; cdr3_length: 20; cdr3_nt: TGTGCCAGCAGTTTCGTTCCAGGGGGCCAAATATATGGGGGCAATCAGCCCCAGCATTTT; cdr3_aa: CASSFVPGGQIYGGNQPQHF
d_call: TRBD1; v_call: TRBV27; clone_size: -; j_call: TRBJ2-6; cdr3_length: 17; cdr3_nt: TGTGCCAGCAGTACCGGGACAGGGGAGAGCGGGGCCAACGTCCTGACTTTC; cdr3_aa: CASSTGTGESGANVLTF
d_call: -; v_call: TRBV28; clone_size: many; j_call: TRBJ1-2; cdr3_length: 13; cdr3_nt: TGTGCCAGCAGCCTAATGGGTCTGTATGGCTACACCTTC; cdr3_aa: CASSLMGLYGYTF
d_call: -; v_call: TRBV18; clone_size: many; j_call: TRBJ1-2; cdr3_length: 13; cdr3_nt: TGTGCCACCGCTGCGGGGGTTGACTATGGCTACACCTTC; cdr3_aa: CATAAGVDYGYTF
d_call: TRBD2; v_call: TRBV12-3/TRBV12-4; clone_size: -; j_call: TRBJ2-7; cdr3_length: 13; cdr3_nt: TGTGCCAGCAGTTTCTTAGCGGGAGTTGAGCAGTACTTC; cdr3_aa: CASSFLAGVEQYF
d_call: TRBD2; v_call: TRBV28; clone_size: many; j_call: TRBJ2-5; cdr3_length: 15; cdr3_nt: TGTGCCAGTATCCCTCGCGGGAGTGTAGTCGAGACCCAGTACTTC; cdr3_aa: CASIPRGSVVETQYF